A single sample gave rise to the 20 T cell receptor beta chains below, sequenced in a study of cytomegalovirus exposure and HLA in healthy donors. Researchers ran the PCR with 60 Vbeta and 13 Jbeta primers. Libraries were prepared by immunoSEQ multiplex PCR; TCRdb keeps only in-frame clonotypes and omits some of them. This table holds 35,000 to 45,000 clones, around 50% found once. The sample consisted of PBMCs. All receptors come from a human donor in good health.

This clone is medium-sized within its sample. Within the sample, other DNA sequences also encode this same CDR3. The chain links TRBV6-6 to TRBJ1-1; 7 positions agree with TRBD1. Germline loops: CDR1 MNHNY, CDR2 SVGAGI (reference sequence). This CDR3 is 13 amino acids long. V was pared by 3 bases and J by 7 bases, with 5 bases of the junction left unmatched. CDR3 residues: CASSYQGTVEAFF. CDR3 nucleotides: TGTGCCAGCAGTTATCAAGGGACAGTTGAAGCTTTCTTT.

This chain joins TRBV19 and TRBJ1-5; 11 nucleotides line up with TRBD1. The CDR3 loop spans 15 amino acids. The trim removed 5 bases at V and 4 bases at J, leaving 4 bases unmatched. Germline V gene sequence: CDR1 LNHDA, CDR2 SQIVND (reference sequence). The CDR3 nucleotides are TGTGCCAGTAGTGGACAGGGGGCTGGGAATCAGCCCCAGCATTTT. As protein: CASSGQGAGNQPQHF. Combining the CDR3 with reference TRBV19 and TRBJ1-5 gives the whole variable domain DGGITQSPKYLFRKEGQNVTLSCEQNLNHDAMYWYRQDPGQGLRLIYYSQIVNDFQKGDIAEGYSVSREKKESFPLTVTSAQKNPTAFYLCASSGQGAGNQPQHFGDGTRLSIL.

This clone was detected ten times or more. This rearrangement joins TRBV10-3 to TRBJ2-7; TRBD2 matches 11 bases. CDR1 is ENHRY and CDR2 is SYGVKD in the germline V gene. The J segment lost 6 bases and the V segment lost 2 bases, leaving 9 bases of the junction unmatched. The CDR3 totals 16 residues. The CDR3 sequence is CAISEHSGGAHGEQYF. The CDR3 DNA sequence: TGTGCCATCAGTGAGCATAGCGGGGGGGCCCATGGCGAGCAGTACTTC.

The genes are TRBV11-2 and TRBJ2-7; possibly TRBD1 for D (6 bases). This CDR3 is 16 amino acids long. Germline lookup yields CDR1 SGHAT and CDR2 FQNNGV. V was shortened by 6 bases and J by 7 bases, with 25 bases between the two germline ends. CDR3 nucleotide sequence: TGTGCCAGCAGTCCCTCTCTAGGGGGAGCCTTAGGGGAGCAGTACTTC. Amino acids: CASSPSLGGALGEQYF.

This rearrangement joins TRBV30 to TRBJ2-2; 10 nucleotides align to TRBD1. Per the germline V gene, CDR1 is GTSNPN and CDR2 is SVGIG (reference sequence). The CDR3 is 15 residues long. The V segment lost 0 bases and the J segment 6 bases; nucleotides outside the gene matches: 4. The CDR3 DNA reads as TGTGCCTGGAGTGTAGGAGGGACAGGGGCCGGGGAGCTGTTTTTT. Its protein product is CAWSVGGTGAGELFF.

A few counts support this clone. This chain connects TRBV7-6 to TRBJ2-5, with D perhaps TRBD2 (7 bases). V shed 4 bases and J shed 5 bases, with 17 bases lying between them. The germline gives CDR1 SGHVS, CDR2 FNYEAQ. This CDR3 spans 15 amino acids. In DNA, the CDR3 is TGTGCCAGCAGCTCCCAACAGGGAGGGTGGGAGACCCAGTACTTC. Translating it yields CASSSQQGGWETQYF.

By sample share, this clone is medium-sized. The chain combines TRBV6-1 with TRBJ2-3, with D maybe TRBD2 (7 bases). Germline V CDR1 and CDR2: MNHNS, SASEGT. The CDR3 totals 16 residues. Trimming stripped 2 bases from V and 2 bases from J, with 14 bases between. Written as DNA, the CDR3 is TGTGCCAGCAGTGAACAAGGCGGGGGCTTCACAGATACGCAGTATTTT. Encoded protein: CASSEQGGGFTDTQYF.

The rearrangement joins TRBV14 to TRBJ1-2; possible D gene TRBD1, 6 bases. The CDR3 spans 16 residues. The V and J ends lost 3 bases and 1 base respectively, with 15 bases between them. The germline CDR1 and CDR2 sequences are SGHDN and FVKESK. CDR3: CASSHRRGLVNYGYTF. CDR3 bases: TGTGCCAGCAGCCACCGCAGGGGCCTAGTTAACTATGGCTACACCTTC.

In nucleotides, the CDR3 is TGTGCCTGGAGTCCGACAGGGAGGACTGAAGCTTTCTTT. The encoded protein is CAWSPTGRTEAFF. The chain combines TRBV30 with TRBJ1-1, with 7 bases matching TRBD1. This CDR3 contains 13 residues. CDR1 and CDR2 from the germline V gene are GTSNPN and SVGIG (reference sequence). V was clipped by 2 bases and J by 5 bases; unmatched bases: 5.

The V gene is TRBV5-1, the J gene TRBJ2-7, with D possibly TRBD1 on 7 matching bases. Germline V gives CDR1 SGHRS, CDR2 YFSETQ. This CDR3 is 15 amino acids long. Trimming stripped 0 bases from V and 6 bases from J, with 16 bases between. The CDR3 sequence is CASSLVAGGLLEQYF. The CDR3 region has the DNA TGCGCCAGCAGCTTGGTGGCAGGGGGGTTGCTCGAGCAGTACTTC.

The chain employs TRBV4-3 and TRBJ1-6; D is unresolved. This CDR3 has 14 amino acids. V was clipped by 2 bases and J by 7 bases, with 9 bases between them. Germline V lookup: CDR1 LGHNA, CDR2 YSLEER. The CDR3: CASSQMTGNSPLHF. The DNA of the CDR3 is TGCGCCAGCAGCCAAATGACGGGAAATTCACCCCTCCACTTT.

DNA for the CDR3: TGCGCCAGCAGCCAAGGAGTTGGCAGGGGGAATGAGCAGTTCTTC. Translating it yields CASSQGVGRGNEQFF. The chain carries TRBV4-1 and TRBJ2-1; TRBD1 agrees at 7 bases. This CDR3 is built from 15 residues. With V trimmed by 1 base and J by 7 bases, 7 bases remained unmatched. CDR1 is MGHRA and CDR2 is YSYEKL in the germline V gene.

This clone was seen more than once but under ten times. CDR3 region: CASSEGTGGAKYEQYF. The DNA of the CDR3 is TGTGCCAGCAGCGAGGGGACAGGGGGCGCAAAGTACGAGCAGTACTTC. The V gene is TRBV7-2, the J gene TRBJ2-7; 12 nucleotides match TRBD1. The trim removed 5 bases at V and 4 bases at J, leaving 9 bases unmatched. In germline, CDR1 is SGHTA, CDR2 FQGNSA. This CDR3 region has 16 residues.

This clone was seen a few times. DNA of the CDR3: TGTGCCAGCTCACCGGGGACTAGCGGGGGCTATGAGCAGTTCTTC. Translating gives CASSPGTSGGYEQFF. The chain joins TRBV18 to TRBJ2-1; 14 nucleotides line up with TRBD2. V shed 3 bases and J 8 bases; nucleotides not matched to a gene: 3. CDR3 length equals 15 residues. Germline CDR1 KGHSH, CDR2 LQKENI. Looking up the rest from reference TRBV18 and TRBJ2-1 gives the full variable domain: NAGVMQNPRHLVRRRGQEARLRCSPMKGHSHVYWYRQLPEEGLKFMVYLQKENIIDESGMPKERFSAEFPKEGPSILRIQQVVRGDSAAYFCASSPGTSGGYEQFFGPGTRLTVL.

The V call is TRBV5-1, the J call TRBJ1-4, with 10 nucleotides matching TRBD1. The CDR3 covers 16 residues. V trimming: 4 bases; J trimming: 7 bases; junction bases outside the gene matches: 10. From germline, CDR1 is SGHRS and CDR2 YFSETQ. CDR3: CASSPMTGGLSEKLFF. The CDR3 DNA reads as TGCGCCAGCAGCCCGATGACAGGGGGCCTGAGTGAAAAACTGTTTTTT.

This clone came up a few times. V gene TRBV15 combines with J gene TRBJ1-4; D is perhaps TRBD1 (6 bases). Germline CDR1 and CDR2: LNHNV and YYDKDF (reference sequence). Trimming left V 1 base short and J 7 bases short, with 16 bases between. The CDR3 has 16 amino acids. CDR3 sequence reads: CATSRGEGTSGEKLFF. The CDR3 DNA follows: TGTGCCACCAGCAGAGGTGAAGGGACAAGCGGTGAAAAACTGTTTTTT.

The V call is TRBV4-3, the J call TRBJ2-7; 14 bases map to TRBD2. This CDR3 is built from 12 residues. The V gene's germline CDR1 is LGHNA and CDR2 YSLEER. Here the CDR3 reads CASSQEGLAGGV. Here the CDR3 DNA reads TGCGCCAGCAGCCAAGAAGGACTAGCGGGGGGTGTC.

The V call is TRBV6-5, the J call TRBJ1-2; D gene unclear. Trimming took off 4 bases at V and 8 bases at J, with 11 bases between the two ends. Germline V gives CDR1 MNHEY, CDR2 SVGAGI. CDR3 size: 12 residues. CDR3 amino acids: CASSFTGGGYTF. CDR3 DNA sequence: TGTGCCAGCAGTTTTACGGGAGGAGGCTACACCTTC.

The V call is TRBV4-3, the J call TRBJ1-2; D unresolved. The CDR3 runs 16 residues. Trimming stripped 0 bases from V and 2 bases from J, with 13 bases between. From germline, CDR1 is LGHNA and CDR2 YSLEER. DNA of the CDR3: TGCGCCAGCAGCCAAGATCGTCGGGTTGGAAACTATGGCTACACCTTC. It specifies CASSQDRRVGNYGYTF.

As DNA, the CDR3 is TGTGCCAGCAGCACCGGGCCCCGGGGAAATTCACCCCTCCACTTT. Translation: CASSTGPRGNSPLHF. This chain links TRBV7-6 with TRBJ1-6, with D unresolved. V was clipped by 5 bases and J by 7 bases, with 15 bases between them. The V gene's germline CDR1 is SGHVS and CDR2 FNYEAQ. This CDR3 has 15 amino acids.